This TCR beta chain was sequenced for a study of response to subunit inactivated influenza vaccine. Overall study findings and caveats: Seasonal influenza vaccination, on each occasion, was suggested by the authors to recruit few new T cells.

As for this clonotype: Its antigen is undetermined.

Germline trimming cut 7 bases from V and 4 bases from J; bases unmatched to any gene: 5. This CDR3 comprises 13 residues. The germline V gene encodes CDR1 MDHEN and CDR2 SYDVKM. TCRdb used MiXCR to reprocess the RT-PCR reads, holding one entry per CDR3 protein. The table shows about 780,000 distinct CDR3 sequences, with less than 20% occurring only once. The clonotype originates from a man aged 50-60 years who received an inactivated influenza vaccine. The source material was PBMCs from blood, sampled approximately 5 days after vaccination. J is TRBJ2-7 and V is TRBV28, with 9 bases aligning to TRBD1. The CDR3 DNA follows: TGTGCCAGCAAATCCGGGACAGGGTACGAGCAGTACTTC. Encoded protein: CASKSGTGYEQYF.